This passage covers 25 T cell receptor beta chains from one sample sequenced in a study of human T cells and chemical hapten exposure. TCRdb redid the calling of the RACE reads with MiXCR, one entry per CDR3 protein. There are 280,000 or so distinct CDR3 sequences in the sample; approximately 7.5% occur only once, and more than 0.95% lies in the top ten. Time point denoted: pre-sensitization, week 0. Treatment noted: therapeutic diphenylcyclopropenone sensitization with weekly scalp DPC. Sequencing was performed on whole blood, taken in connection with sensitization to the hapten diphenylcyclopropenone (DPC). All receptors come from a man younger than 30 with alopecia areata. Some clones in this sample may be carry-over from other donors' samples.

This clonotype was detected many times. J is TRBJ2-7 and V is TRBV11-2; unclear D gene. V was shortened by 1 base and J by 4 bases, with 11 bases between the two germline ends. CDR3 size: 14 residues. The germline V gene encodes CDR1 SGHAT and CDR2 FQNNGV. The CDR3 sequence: CASSLGRNNYEQYF. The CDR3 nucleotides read TGTGCCAGCAGCTTAGGCAGAAACAATTACGAGCAGTACTTC.

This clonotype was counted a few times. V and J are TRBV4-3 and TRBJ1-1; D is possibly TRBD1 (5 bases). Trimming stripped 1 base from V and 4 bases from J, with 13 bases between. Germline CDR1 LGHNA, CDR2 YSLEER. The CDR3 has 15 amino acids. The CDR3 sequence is CASSQGHQGFTEAFF. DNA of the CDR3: TGCGCCAGCAGCCAAGGACACCAGGGTTTCACTGAAGCTTTCTTT.

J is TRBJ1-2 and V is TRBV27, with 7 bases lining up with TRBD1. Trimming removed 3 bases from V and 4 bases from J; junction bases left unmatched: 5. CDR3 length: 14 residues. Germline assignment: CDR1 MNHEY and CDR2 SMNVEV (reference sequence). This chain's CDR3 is CASSFKGAGYGYTF. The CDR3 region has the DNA TGTGCCAGCAGTTTCAAGGGGGCGGGCTATGGCTACACCTTC.

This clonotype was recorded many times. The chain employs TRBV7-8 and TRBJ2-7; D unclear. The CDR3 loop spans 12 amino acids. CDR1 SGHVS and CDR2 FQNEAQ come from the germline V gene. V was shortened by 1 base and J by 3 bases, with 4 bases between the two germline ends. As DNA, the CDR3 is TGTGCCAGCAGCTTAGACTTCTACGAGCAGTACTTC. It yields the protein CASSLDFYEQYF.

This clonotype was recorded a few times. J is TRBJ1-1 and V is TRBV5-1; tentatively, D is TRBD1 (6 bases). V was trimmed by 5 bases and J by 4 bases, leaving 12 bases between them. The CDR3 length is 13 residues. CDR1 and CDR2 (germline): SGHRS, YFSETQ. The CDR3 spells CASRQGGPTEAFF. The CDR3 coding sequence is TGCGCCAGCAGACAAGGGGGGCCCACTGAAGCTTTCTTT.

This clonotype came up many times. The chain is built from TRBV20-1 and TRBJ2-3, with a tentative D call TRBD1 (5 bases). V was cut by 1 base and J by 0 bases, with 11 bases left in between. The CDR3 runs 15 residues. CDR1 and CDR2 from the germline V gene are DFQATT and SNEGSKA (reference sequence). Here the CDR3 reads CSARAGDRSTDTQYF. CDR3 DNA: TGCAGTGCTAGAGCAGGAGACAGAAGCACAGATACGCAGTATTTT.

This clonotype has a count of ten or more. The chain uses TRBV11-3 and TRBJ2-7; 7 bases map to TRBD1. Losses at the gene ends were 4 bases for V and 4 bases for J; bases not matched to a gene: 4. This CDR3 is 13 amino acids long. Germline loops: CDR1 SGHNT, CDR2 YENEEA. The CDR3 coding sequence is TGTGCCAGCAGCTCCGGGACAGAGTACGAGCAGTACTTC. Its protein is CASSSGTEYEQYF. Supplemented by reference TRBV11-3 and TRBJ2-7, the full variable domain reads EAGVVQSPRYKIIEKKQPVAFWCNPISGHNTLYWYLQNLGQGPELLIRYENEEAVDDSQLPKDRFSAERLKGVDSTLKIQPAELGDSAVYLCASSSGTEYEQYFGPGTRLTVT.

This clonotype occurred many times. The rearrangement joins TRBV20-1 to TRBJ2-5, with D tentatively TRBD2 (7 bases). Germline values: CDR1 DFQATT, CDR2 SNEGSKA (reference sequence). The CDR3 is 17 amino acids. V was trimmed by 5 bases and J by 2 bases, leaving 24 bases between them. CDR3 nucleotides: TGCAGTGCTGGACCCCTACTCGGCGGGGGCCTACAAGAGACCCAGTACTTC. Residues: CSAGPLLGGGLQETQYF.

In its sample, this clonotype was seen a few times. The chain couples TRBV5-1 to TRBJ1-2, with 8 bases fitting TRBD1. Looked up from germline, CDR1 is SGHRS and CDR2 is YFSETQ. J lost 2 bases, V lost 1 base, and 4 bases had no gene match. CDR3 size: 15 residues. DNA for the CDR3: TGCGCCAGCAGCTTGTGGACAGGGATCAACTATGGCTACACCTTC. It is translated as CASSLWTGINYGYTF.

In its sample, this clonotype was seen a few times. The DNA for the CDR3 is TGTGCCAGTAGCCCCAGAGGCCATAATGGAAACACCATATATTTT. Translation gives CASSPRGHNGNTIYF. The V and J genes are TRBV7-2 and TRBJ1-3; D not certain. Germline CDR1 SGHTA, CDR2 FQGNSA. Trimming left V 9 bases short and J 3 bases short, with 18 bases between. This CDR3 comprises 15 residues.

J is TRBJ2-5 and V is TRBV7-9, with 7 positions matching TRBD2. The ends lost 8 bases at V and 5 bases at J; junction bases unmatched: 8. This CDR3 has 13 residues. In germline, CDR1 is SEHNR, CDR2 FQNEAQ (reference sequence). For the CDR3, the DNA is TGTGCCAGCCAACGACCCGGGGGGGAGACCCAGTACTTC. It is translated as CASQRPGGETQYF.

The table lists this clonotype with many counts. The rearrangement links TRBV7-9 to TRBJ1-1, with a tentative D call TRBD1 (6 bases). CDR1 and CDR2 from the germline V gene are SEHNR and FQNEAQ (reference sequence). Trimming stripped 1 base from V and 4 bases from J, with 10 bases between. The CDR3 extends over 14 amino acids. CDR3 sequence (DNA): TGTGCCAGCAGCTTAGGTTGGGGGGCCACTGAAGCTTTCTTT. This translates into CASSLGWGATEAFF.

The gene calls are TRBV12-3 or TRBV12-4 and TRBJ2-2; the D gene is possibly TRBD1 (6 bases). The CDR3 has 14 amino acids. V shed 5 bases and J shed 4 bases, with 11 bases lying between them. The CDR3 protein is CASSPYRVTGELFF. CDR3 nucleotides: TGTGCCAGCAGTCCCTACAGGGTCACCGGGGAGCTGTTTTTT.

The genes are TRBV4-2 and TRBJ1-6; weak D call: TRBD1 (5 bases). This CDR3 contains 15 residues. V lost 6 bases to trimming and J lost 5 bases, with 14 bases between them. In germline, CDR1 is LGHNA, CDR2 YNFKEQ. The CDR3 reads CASRLTTADNSPLHF. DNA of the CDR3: TGTGCCAGCAGGCTGACGACAGCGGATAATTCACCCCTCCACTTT.

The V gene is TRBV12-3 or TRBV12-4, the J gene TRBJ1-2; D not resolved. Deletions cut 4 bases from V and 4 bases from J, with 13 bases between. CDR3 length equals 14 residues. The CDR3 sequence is CASSSRTGIYGYTF. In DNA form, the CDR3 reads TGTGCCAGCAGTTCACGGACGGGTATCTATGGCTACACCTTC.

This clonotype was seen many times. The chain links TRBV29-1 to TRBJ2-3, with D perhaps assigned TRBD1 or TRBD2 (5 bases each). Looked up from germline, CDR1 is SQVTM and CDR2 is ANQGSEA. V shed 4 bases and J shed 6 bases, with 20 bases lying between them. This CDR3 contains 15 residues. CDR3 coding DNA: TGCAGCGTTGTGAGGGGATCGATATTAGGCGATACGCAGTATTTT. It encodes CSVVRGSILGDTQYF.

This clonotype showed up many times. Here the CDR3 DNA reads TGTGCCAGCAGCCAAGCTAACCGAAACAATGAGCAGTTCTTC. This gives the protein CASSQANRNNEQFF. V gene TRBV3-1 combines with J gene TRBJ2-1, with unresolved D. Germline CDR1 and CDR2: LGHDT and YNNKEL (reference sequence). V lost 1 base and J lost 5, with 9 bases in between. There are 14 residues in the CDR3.

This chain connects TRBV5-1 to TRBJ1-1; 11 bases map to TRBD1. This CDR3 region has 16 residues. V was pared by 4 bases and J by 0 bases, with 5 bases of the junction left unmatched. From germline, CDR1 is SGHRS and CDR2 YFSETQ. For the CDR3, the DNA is TGCGCCAGCAGCACGAGGACAGGGGGCATGAACACTGAAGCTTTCTTT. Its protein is CASSTRTGGMNTEAFF.

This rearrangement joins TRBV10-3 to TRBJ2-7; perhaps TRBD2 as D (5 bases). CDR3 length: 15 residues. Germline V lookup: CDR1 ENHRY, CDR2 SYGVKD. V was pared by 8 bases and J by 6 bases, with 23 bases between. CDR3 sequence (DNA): TGTGCCATCCTAGGAGATTCTACACCGGCGGGCGAGCAGTACTTC. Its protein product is CAILGDSTPAGEQYF.

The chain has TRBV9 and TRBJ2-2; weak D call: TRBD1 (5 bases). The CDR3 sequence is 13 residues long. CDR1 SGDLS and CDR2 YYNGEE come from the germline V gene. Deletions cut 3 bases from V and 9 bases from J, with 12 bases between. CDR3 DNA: TGTGCCAGCAGCGAGGGGTCCCGGTGGGAGCTGTTTTTT. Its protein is CASSEGSRWELFF.

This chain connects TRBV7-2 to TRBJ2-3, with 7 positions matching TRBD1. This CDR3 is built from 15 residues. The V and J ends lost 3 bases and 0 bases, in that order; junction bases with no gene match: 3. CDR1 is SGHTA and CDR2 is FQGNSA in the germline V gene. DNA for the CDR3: TGTGCCAGCAGCTTGGGACAGCTCAGCACAGATACGCAGTATTTT. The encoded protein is CASSLGQLSTDTQYF.

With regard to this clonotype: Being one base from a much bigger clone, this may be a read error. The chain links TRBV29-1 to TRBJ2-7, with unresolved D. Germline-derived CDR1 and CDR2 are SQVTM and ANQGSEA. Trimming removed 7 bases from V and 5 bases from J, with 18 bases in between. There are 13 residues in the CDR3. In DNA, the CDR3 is TGCAGCGGTTCTCTGGACCACGTCGACGAGCAGTACTTC. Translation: CSGSLDHVDEQYF.

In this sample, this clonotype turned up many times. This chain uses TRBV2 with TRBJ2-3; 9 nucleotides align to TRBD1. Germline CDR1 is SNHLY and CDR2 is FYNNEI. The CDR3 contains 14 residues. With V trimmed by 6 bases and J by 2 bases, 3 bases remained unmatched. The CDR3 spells CASSWDRDTDTQYF. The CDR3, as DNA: TGTGCCAGCAGCTGGGACAGGGACACAGATACGCAGTATTTT.

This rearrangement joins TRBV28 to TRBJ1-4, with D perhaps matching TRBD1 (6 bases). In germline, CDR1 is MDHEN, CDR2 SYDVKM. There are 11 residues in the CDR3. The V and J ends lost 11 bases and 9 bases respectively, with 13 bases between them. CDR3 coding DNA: TGTGCCGGGGGGCAGGAAAAAAAACTGTTTTTT. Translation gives CAGGQEKKLFF. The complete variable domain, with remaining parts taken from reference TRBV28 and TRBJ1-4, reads DVKVTQSSRYLVKRTGEKVFLECVQDMDHENMFWYRQDPGLGLRLIYFSYDVKMKEKGDIPEGYSVSREKKERFSLILESASTNQTSMYLCAGGQEKKLFFGSGTQLSVL.

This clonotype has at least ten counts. The CDR3: CASSGRTAQFEKLFF. CDR3 bases: TGTGCCAGCAGTGGGAGGACAGCTCAATTTGAAAAACTGTTTTTT. The V and J genes are TRBV28 and TRBJ1-4; TRBD1 is a possible D gene (6 bases). Trimming took 5 bases from V and 7 from J, leaving 17 bases between them. This CDR3 has 15 amino acids. Germline lookup yields CDR1 MDHEN and CDR2 SYDVKM. Full variable domain (missing parts from reference TRBV28 and TRBJ1-4): DVKVTQSSRYLVKRTGEKVFLECVQDMDHENMFWYRQDPGLGLRLIYFSYDVKMKEKGDIPEGYSVSREKKERFSLILESASTNQTSMYLCASSGRTAQFEKLFFGSGTQLSVL.